These 20 T cell receptor beta chains came from one sample sequenced in a study of blood T cell repertoires in COVID-19 (dated by TCRdb to between 2020 and 2021). The library relied on the immunoSEQ multiplex PCR assay. TCRdb's version of the immuneACCESS table is confined to in-frame rearrangements and falls short of the full clone set. An unresolved V gene accounts for under half of the shortfall where checked; the remainder is of unknown origin. For this sample the table gives some 83,000 clones, of which about 83% were detected only once. The ten largest make up 3.5% of the sample. Sequences were obtained from peripheral blood. The receptors here all came from a man aged 45-60 years with acute or convalescent COVID-19.

The genes are TRBV6-1 and TRBJ2-7; 13 positions match TRBD2. Germline CDR1 and CDR2: MNHNS and SASEGT. With V trimmed by 3 bases and J by 6 bases, 5 bases remained unmatched. The CDR3 consists of 15 residues. This CDR3 is CASSDPGLAGFEQYF. The CDR3 nucleotides read TGTGCCAGCAGTGATCCGGGACTAGCGGGGTTCGAGCAGTACTTC.

V and J are TRBV27 and TRBJ1-2; the match to TRBD1 covers 8 bases. Germline CDR1 reads MNHEY; CDR2 reads SMNVEV (reference sequence). J was trimmed by 6 bases and V by 3 bases; bases with no gene match: 6. This CDR3 is built from 14 residues. The chain's CDR3 is CASSFVGQGDGYTF. CDR3 nucleotide sequence: TGTGCCAGCAGTTTTGTTGGACAGGGCGATGGCTACACCTTC.

The gene calls are TRBV6-2 or TRBV6-3 and TRBJ2-7; D is possibly TRBD2 (5 bases). CDR1 and CDR2 from the germline V gene are MNHEY and SVGEGT. There are 14 residues in the CDR3. Deletions cut 5 bases from V and 0 bases from J, with 11 bases between. CDR3 sequence (DNA): TGTGCCAGCAGTACCTTACTAGTCTCCTACGAGCAGTACTTC. This gives the protein CASSTLLVSYEQYF.

The V and J genes are TRBV19 and TRBJ2-1; TRBD2 agrees at 7 bases. The trim removed 7 bases at V and 7 bases at J, leaving 10 bases unmatched. The length of the CDR3 is 14 residues. Germline-derived CDR1 and CDR2 are LNHDA and SQIVND (reference sequence). The CDR3 loop is CASIHTGGRNEQFF. CDR3 coding DNA: TGTGCCAGTATCCATACCGGGGGGAGAAATGAGCAGTTCTTC.

The chain couples TRBV5-6 to TRBJ2-3, with unresolved D. Germline lookup yields CDR1 SGHDT and CDR2 YYEEEE. This CDR3 has 17 residues. With 0 bases removed from V and 1 base from J, the gap between germline ends came to 15 bases. The CDR3 loop reads CASSLGALYSGTDTQYF. The CDR3 DNA is TGTGCCAGCAGCTTGGGCGCTTTGTACTCCGGCACAGATACGCAGTATTTT. Supplemented by reference TRBV5-6 and TRBJ2-3, the full variable domain reads DAGVTQSPTHLIKTRGQQVTLRCSPKSGHDTVSWYQQALGQGPQFIFQYYEEEERQRGNFPDRFSGHQFPNYSSELNVNALLLGDSALYLCASSLGALYSGTDTQYFGPGTRLTVL.

The rearrangement uses TRBV6-1 and TRBJ2-3, with 7 bases lining up with TRBD2. The CDR3 extends over 15 amino acids. CDR1 is MNHNS, CDR2 SASEGT, per germline. After removal of 5 bases from V and 1 base from J, the junction contained 6 bases not matched to a gene. CDR3 in amino acids: CASSWSRGGTDTQYF. The CDR3 region has the DNA TGTGCCAGCAGTTGGAGCCGGGGGGGCACAGATACGCAGTATTTT.

The chain uses TRBV4-3 and TRBJ1-1, with TRBD1 matching over 7 bases. From germline, CDR1 is LGHNA and CDR2 YSLEER. The V segment lost 2 bases and the J segment 3 bases; nucleotides outside the gene matches: 6. The CDR3 totals 15 residues. This chain's CDR3 is CASSQTGAADTEAFF. The CDR3 DNA follows: TGCGCCAGCAGCCAAACAGGGGCCGCCGACACTGAAGCTTTCTTT.

This clone appeared a single time. V is TRBV7-6 and J is TRBJ2-7; TRBD1 matches 8 bases. V was pared by 5 bases and J by 4 bases, with 7 bases of the junction left unmatched. Germline V CDR1 and CDR2: SGHVS, FNYEAQ. The CDR3 is 14 amino acids. CDR3 bases: TGTGCCAGCAGCATAGATGACAGGGGATACGAGCAGTACTTC. It codes for CASSIDDRGYEQYF.

The gene calls are TRBV4-3 and TRBJ2-2, with TRBD2 matching 7 bases. The CDR3 totals 17 residues. The germline gives CDR1 LGHNA, CDR2 YSLEER. The V segment lost 0 bases and the J segment 6 bases; nucleotides outside the gene matches: 10. Written as DNA, the CDR3 is TGCGCCAGCAGCCAAGATTTCGACGGACTAGAGCCCGGGGAGCTGTTTTTT. It specifies CASSQDFDGLEPGELFF.

J is TRBJ2-1 and V is TRBV6-2 or TRBV6-3; 14 bases agree with TRBD2. With V trimmed by 6 bases and J by 14 bases, 9 bases remained unmatched. This CDR3 has 14 residues. Per the germline V gene, CDR1 is MNHEY and CDR2 is SVGEGT. This chain's CDR3 is CASSQGLAGVREFF. The CDR3, as DNA: TGTGCCAGCAGCCAGGGACTAGCGGGAGTTAGGGAGTTCTTC.

The chain couples TRBV12-5 to TRBJ2-7; TRBD1 aligns across 7 bases. The germline V gene has CDR1 LGHNT and CDR2 FRNRAP. There are 13 residues in the CDR3. V dropped 6 bases and J dropped 0; count of bases not matched to a gene: 2. CDR3 nucleotide sequence: TGTGCTAGTGGCTCAGGGGGCTCCTACGAGCAGTACTTC. It encodes CASGSGGSYEQYF.

The chain is built from TRBV2 and TRBJ2-7, with TRBD1 identical over 9 bases. CDR1 and CDR2 (germline): SNHLY, FYNNEI. This CDR3 spans 14 amino acids. V lost 4 bases to trimming and J lost 4 bases; unmatched junction nucleotides: 5. This chain's CDR3 is CASSGQGGGYEQYF. DNA of the CDR3: TGTGCCAGCAGTGGACAGGGGGGTGGATACGAGCAGTACTTC.

The chain joins TRBV7-9 to TRBJ2-5, with no clear D. Trimming left V 1 base short and J 7 bases short, with 19 bases between. CDR3 length: 16 amino acids. Germline loops: CDR1 SEHNR, CDR2 FQNEAQ (reference sequence). CDR3 protein: CASSLGAAIADGTQYF. The CDR3 nucleotides read TGTGCCAGCAGCTTAGGGGCAGCCATTGCTGATGGGACCCAGTACTTC.

The chain recombines TRBV19 with TRBJ2-2; TRBD2 is a possible D gene (5 bases). CDR3 length equals 14 residues. The germline V and J ends were trimmed by 7 bases and 2 bases, with 11 bases remaining between them. Germline V CDR1 and CDR2: LNHDA, SQIVND (reference sequence). The CDR3, as DNA: TGTGCCAGTATGAGGGAGATCAACACCGGGGAGCTGTTTTTT. It encodes CASMREINTGELFF.

The count of this clone is one. The chain employs TRBV6-5 and TRBJ2-7, with a tentative D call TRBD2 (5 bases). Per germline, CDR1 MNHEY and CDR2 SVGAGI. The CDR3 has 13 amino acids. V was pared by 7 bases and J by 5 bases, with 15 bases between. The CDR3 DNA is TGTGCCAGCAACGGCCCAAATAGCGACGAGCAGTACTTC. Translation: CASNGPNSDEQYF.

This clone showed up just once. V is TRBV24-1 and J is TRBJ1-5, with unresolved D. V was pared by 9 bases and J by 3 bases, with 11 bases between. Germline loops: CDR1 KGHDR, CDR2 SFDVKD. The CDR3 sequence is 13 residues long. CDR3 DNA: TGTGCCACCCCTAACTTGTCCAATCAGCCCCAGCATTTT. Translating it yields CATPNLSNQPQHF.

The chain combines TRBV2 with TRBJ1-1; no clear D gene. V was trimmed by 2 bases and J by 4 bases, leaving 5 bases between them. The germline CDR1 and CDR2 sequences are SNHLY and FYNNEI. CDR3 size: 12 residues. The CDR3 sequence: CASSEFSTEAFF. CDR3 nucleotides: TGTGCCAGCAGTGAATTCAGCACTGAAGCTTTCTTT.

This clone is judged medium-sized. The V call is TRBV5-1, the J call TRBJ2-3; 10 positions match TRBD1. Germline V gene sequence: CDR1 SGHRS, CDR2 YFSETQ. The CDR3 has 17 amino acids. The ends lost 3 bases at V and 2 bases at J; junction bases unmatched: 9. CDR3 DNA: TGCGCCAGCAGCTATAGTGACAGGGGGCACTACACAGATACGCAGTATTTT. This encodes CASSYSDRGHYTDTQYF. The whole variable domain, remainder taken from reference TRBV5-1 and TRBJ2-3, is KAGVTQTPRYLIKTRGQQVTLSCSPISGHRSVSWYQQTPGQGLQFLFEYFSETQRNKGNFPGRFSGRQFSNSRSEMNVSTLELGDSALYLCASSYSDRGHYTDTQYFGPGTRLTVL.

V gene TRBV19 combines with J gene TRBJ1-2, with 10 bases that match TRBD1. CDR1 and CDR2 (germline): LNHDA, SQIVND (reference sequence). The trim removed 4 bases at V and 5 bases at J, leaving 10 bases unmatched. The CDR3 is 16 residues long. CDR3 nucleotide sequence: TGTGCCAGTAGTACCCAGATGGGACAGGGGACGTATGGCTACACCTTC. Amino acid sequence: CASSTQMGQGTYGYTF.

The CDR3 reads CAWGQGQGSSPLHF. In DNA, the CDR3 is TGTGCCTGGGGACAGGGACAGGGGAGTTCACCCCTCCACTTT. The V and J genes are TRBV30 and TRBJ1-6, with 10 bases lining up with TRBD1. CDR1 is GTSNPN, CDR2 SVGIG, per germline (reference sequence). There are 14 residues in the CDR3. V was pared by 5 bases and J by 9 bases, with 7 bases of the junction left unmatched.